These 19 T cell receptor beta chains were sequenced from one sample in a study of blood T cell repertoires in COVID-19. Clones were read by immunoSEQ multiplex PCR, and TCRdb kept only the in-frame ones, dropping some. The sample consists of 45,000 to 70,000 clones, about nine tenths of them appearing once. The specimen sequenced was peripheral blood. All receptors derive from a woman in her sixties with active COVID-19.

V is TRBV7-2 and J is TRBJ2-3; D gene unclear. The CDR3 has 14 amino acids. Germline CDR1 and CDR2: SGHTA and FQGNSA. Deletions cut 0 bases from V and 3 bases from J, with 7 bases between. The chain's CDR3 is CASSLAPGTDTQYF. The CDR3, as DNA: TGTGCCAGCAGCTTAGCGCCGGGTACAGATACGCAGTATTTT. The entire variable domain, with the rest obtained from reference TRBV7-2 and TRBJ2-3, is as follows: GAGVSQSPSNKVTEKGKDVELRCDPISGHTALYWYRQSLGQGLEFLIYFQGNSAPDKSGLPSDRFSAERTGGSVSTLTIQRTQQEDSAVYLCASSLAPGTDTQYFGPGTRLTVL.

CDR3 protein: CASSPGQPRGYTF. CDR3 DNA: TGTGCCAGCAGTCCGGGACAGCCTAGAGGCTACACCTTC. The V and J genes are TRBV6-2 or TRBV6-3 and TRBJ1-2; 7 bases are a match to TRBD1. The germline V gene encodes CDR1 MNHEY and CDR2 SVGEGT. The V gene end was trimmed by 5 bases and the J gene end by 8 bases; junction bases not matched to a gene: 8. The CDR3 has 13 residues.

The genes are TRBV6-5 and TRBJ2-7; 7 nucleotides align to TRBD1. The junction had 5 bases not matched to a gene; V was cut back by 7 bases and J by 5 bases. CDR3 length equals 12 residues. Germline V gives CDR1 MNHEY, CDR2 SVGAGI. In DNA, the CDR3 is TGTGCCAGCAACAGGGGTGTCAACGAGCAGTACTTC. Protein sequence: CASNRGVNEQYF.

The genes are TRBV6-2 or TRBV6-3 and TRBJ2-7; D gene unclear. CDR1 and CDR2 (germline): MNHEY, SVGEGT. Trimming took off 5 bases at V and 4 bases at J, with 9 bases between the two ends. CDR3 length: 12 amino acids. The CDR3 nucleotides are TGTGCCAGCAGTGGTCTCAGGTACGAGCAGTACTTC. This sequence encodes CASSGLRYEQYF.

This clone appeared once. The chain links TRBV27 to TRBJ2-6, with unresolved D. Germline V gene data show CDR1 as MNHEY and CDR2 as SMNVEV (reference sequence). V shed 5 bases and J shed 0 bases, with 11 bases lying between them. The CDR3 is made up of 16 amino acids. For the CDR3, the DNA is TGTGCCAGCAGTCCCTACTTAGACTCTGGGGCCAACGTCCTGACTTTC. It translates to CASSPYLDSGANVLTF.

The V gene is TRBV6-5, the J gene TRBJ2-7, with 9 bases lining up with TRBD1. The CDR3 runs to 15 residues. The V and J ends lost 8 bases and 4 bases, in that order; junction bases with no gene match: 12. The germline V gene encodes CDR1 MNHEY and CDR2 SVGAGI. The CDR3 region has the DNA TGTGCCAGCGGTCAACTTTCGGGACAGGGATACGAGCAGTACTTC. This codes for CASGQLSGQGYEQYF.

The chain carries TRBV14 and TRBJ2-7, with 9 bases aligning to TRBD1. The CDR3 sequence is 14 residues long. Losses at the gene ends were 6 bases for V and 0 bases for J; bases not matched to a gene: 3. CDR1 is SGHDN and CDR2 is FVKESK in the germline V gene. CDR3 protein: CASRQGASSYEQYF. DNA for the CDR3: TGTGCCAGCAGACAGGGGGCAAGCTCCTACGAGCAGTACTTC.

The chain links TRBV6-5 to TRBJ2-1; 9 positions agree with TRBD1. The length of the CDR3 is 15 residues. In germline, CDR1 is MNHEY, CDR2 SVGAGI. V shed 6 bases and J 8 bases; nucleotides not matched to a gene: 11. In DNA, the CDR3 is TGTGCCAGCAGCCAGGACAGGGGAAGAATGTATGAGCAGTTCTTC. This encodes CASSQDRGRMYEQFF.

The CDR3 region is CASSPAGVSNQPQHF. In nucleotides, the CDR3 is TGTGCCAGCAGCCCCGCGGGGGTTAGCAATCAGCCCCAGCATTTT. This chain uses TRBV2 with TRBJ1-5; perhaps TRBD1 as D (5 bases). The CDR3 spans 15 residues. V shed 6 bases and J shed 0 bases, with 12 bases lying between them. Per germline, CDR1 SNHLY and CDR2 FYNNEI.

V is TRBV9 and J is TRBJ2-1; no definite D call. The CDR3 length is 16 residues. Germline V gives CDR1 SGDLS, CDR2 YYNGEE. Trimming left V 0 bases short and J 9 bases short, with 19 bases between. The CDR3 DNA follows: TGTGCCAGCAGCGTAGCCCCTAGTGTTCTTCTTGGTGAGCAGTTCTTC. Residues: CASSVAPSVLLGEQFF.

In nucleotides, the CDR3 is TGTGCCAGCAGTCCTGACAGGGGAAGACAGTACTTC. Translation: CASSPDRGRQYF. The J gene is TRBJ2-7, the V gene TRBV6-5; 8 bases fit TRBD1. CDR1 is MNHEY and CDR2 is SVGAGI in the germline V gene. With 5 bases clipped from V and 10 bases from J, the junction kept 7 bases outside the gene matches. The CDR3 runs 12 residues.

This clone has a handful of counts. The rearrangement joins TRBV7-3 to TRBJ2-3, with D possibly matching TRBD2 (5 bases). Germline CDR1 reads SGHTA; CDR2 reads FQGTGA. V was shortened by 6 bases and J by 0 bases, with 10 bases between the two germline ends. This CDR3 contains 14 residues. The CDR3 nucleotides are TGTGCCAGCAGTCGGGGAGCTAGCACAGATACGCAGTATTTT. Amino acids: CASSRGASTDTQYF.

The chain is built from TRBV5-1 and TRBJ1-5; D uncertain. There are 13 residues in the CDR3. V was pared by 3 bases and J by 3 bases, with 7 bases between. Germline values: CDR1 SGHRS, CDR2 YFSETQ. The CDR3 DNA is TGCGCCAGCAGCTCAGTCCCCAATCAGCCCCAGCATTTT. This sequence encodes CASSSVPNQPQHF.

This clone is large (0.1 to 1%) within its sample. The V call is TRBV2, the J call TRBJ1-2; D remains ambiguous. With 10 bases removed from V and 3 bases from J, the gap between germline ends came to 15 bases. The CDR3 is 13 residues long. CDR1 is SNHLY and CDR2 is FYNNEI in the germline V gene. CDR3 residues: CATSSRVDYGYTF. The CDR3 DNA reads as TGTGCCACCTCCTCTCGGGTGGACTATGGCTACACCTTC.

This sequence joins TRBV4-3 and TRBJ2-3; 8 nucleotides line up with TRBD2. The trim removed 4 bases at V and 4 bases at J, leaving 16 bases unmatched. The CDR3 length is 18 residues. Germline V lookup: CDR1 LGHNA, CDR2 YSLEER. In DNA form, the CDR3 reads TGCGCCAGCAGCCCGGGGACTGGCGGGGGGAACAGCCCAGATACGCAGTATTTT. Translating it yields CASSPGTGGGNSPDTQYF.

In its sample, this clone was seen a few times. The rearrangement uses TRBV5-5 and TRBJ2-7; D call uncertain. V dropped 0 bases and J dropped 6 bases, with 10 bases sitting between them. Per germline, CDR1 SGHKS and CDR2 YYEKEE (reference sequence). This CDR3 is 13 amino acids long. The CDR3, as DNA: TGTGCCAGCAGCTTGGGACCTCCGGGCGAGCAGTACTTC. Translated, it gives CASSLGPPGEQYF.

This clone has just one count. The chain couples TRBV9 to TRBJ1-2; D perhaps matches TRBD1 (6 bases). CDR3 length: 13 residues. Per germline, CDR1 SGDLS and CDR2 YYNGEE. The V gene lost 4 bases and the J gene lost 7 bases, with 14 bases spanning the gap. The chain's CDR3 is CASSLDRGSGYTF. CDR3 bases: TGTGCCAGCAGCCTGGATAGGGGGTCTGGCTACACCTTC. Full variable domain (outside the CDR3, taken from reference TRBV9 and TRBJ1-2): DSGVTQTPKHLITATGQRVTLRCSPRSGDLSVYWYQQSLDQGLQFLIQYYNGEERAKGNILERFSAQQFPDLHSELNLSSLELGDSALYFCASSLDRGSGYTFGSGTRLTVV.

For this clone: Other DNA sequences in this specimen translate into the identical CDR3. The gene calls are TRBV28 and TRBJ1-2; 7 bases align to TRBD1. This CDR3 is built from 14 residues. Germline CDR1 is MDHEN and CDR2 is SYDVKM. Unmatched junction bases numbered 9, after V lost 6 bases and J lost 5 bases. The CDR3 protein is CASSLGAGGYGYTF. CDR3 DNA: TGTGCCAGCAGCCTAGGGGCAGGGGGGTATGGCTACACCTTC.

This clone was found a few times. The V call is TRBV28, the J call TRBJ1-2; TRBD1 is a possible D gene (6 bases). There are 11 residues in the CDR3. The germline gives CDR1 MDHEN, CDR2 SYDVKM. The V end was cut by 5 bases, the J end by 8 bases, with 9 bases between. CDR3 sequence (DNA): TGTGCCAGCAGTAATGGGACAGGCTACACCTTC. Translation: CASSNGTGYTF.